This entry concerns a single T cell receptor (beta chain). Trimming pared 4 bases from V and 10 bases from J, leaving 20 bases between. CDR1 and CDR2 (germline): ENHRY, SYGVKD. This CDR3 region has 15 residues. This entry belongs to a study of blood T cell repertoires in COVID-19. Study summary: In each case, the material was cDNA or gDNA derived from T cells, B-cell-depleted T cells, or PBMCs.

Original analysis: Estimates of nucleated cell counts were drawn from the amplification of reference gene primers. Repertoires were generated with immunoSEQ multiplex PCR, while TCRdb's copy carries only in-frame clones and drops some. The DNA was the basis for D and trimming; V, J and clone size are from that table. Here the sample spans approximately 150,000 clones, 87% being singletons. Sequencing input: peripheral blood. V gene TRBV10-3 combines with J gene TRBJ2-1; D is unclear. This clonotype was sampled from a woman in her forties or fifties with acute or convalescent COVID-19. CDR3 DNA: TGTGCCATCAGTGTAGAGGTTCGTGGCTCACGGGAGCAGTTCTTC. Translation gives CAISVEVRGSREQFF.